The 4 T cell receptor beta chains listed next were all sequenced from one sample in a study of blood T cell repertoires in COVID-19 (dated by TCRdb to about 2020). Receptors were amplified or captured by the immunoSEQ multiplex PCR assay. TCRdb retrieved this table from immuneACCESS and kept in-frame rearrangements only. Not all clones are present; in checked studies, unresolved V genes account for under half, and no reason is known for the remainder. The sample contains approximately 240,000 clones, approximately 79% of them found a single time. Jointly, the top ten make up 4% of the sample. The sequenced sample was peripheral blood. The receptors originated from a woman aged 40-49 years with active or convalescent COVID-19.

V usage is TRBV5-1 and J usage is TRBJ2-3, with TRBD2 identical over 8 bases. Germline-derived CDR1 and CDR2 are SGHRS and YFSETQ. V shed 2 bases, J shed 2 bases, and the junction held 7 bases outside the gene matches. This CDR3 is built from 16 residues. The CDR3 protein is CASSFTSGGSTDTQYF. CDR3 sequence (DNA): TGCGCCAGCAGCTTTACCAGCGGGGGCTCCACAGATACGCAGTATTTT.

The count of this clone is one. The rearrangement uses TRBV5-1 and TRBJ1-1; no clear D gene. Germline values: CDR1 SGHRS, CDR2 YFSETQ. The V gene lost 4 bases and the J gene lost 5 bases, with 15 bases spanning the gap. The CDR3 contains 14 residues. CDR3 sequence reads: CASSGLGSGTEAFF. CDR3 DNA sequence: TGCGCCAGCAGCGGTCTAGGGTCGGGGACTGAAGCTTTCTTT.

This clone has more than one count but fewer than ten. The CDR3 DNA is TGTGCCAGCAGCCAGGGGACAGCGAACACTGAAGCTTTCTTT. Its translation: CASSQGTANTEAFF. V and J are TRBV7-2 and TRBJ1-1, with 7 bases matching TRBD1. Germline V gene lookup returns CDR1 SGHTA and CDR2 FQGNSA. Unmatched junction bases numbered 4, after V lost 5 bases and J lost 1 base. The CDR3 length is 14 residues.

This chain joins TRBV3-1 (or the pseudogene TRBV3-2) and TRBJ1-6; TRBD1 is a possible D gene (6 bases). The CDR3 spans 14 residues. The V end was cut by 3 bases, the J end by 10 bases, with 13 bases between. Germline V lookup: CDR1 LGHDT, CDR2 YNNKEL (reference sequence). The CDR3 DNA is TGTGCCAGCAGCCACACAGGGTTAGGGTCACCCCTCCACTTT. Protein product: CASSHTGLGSPLHF.